These 15 T cell receptor beta chains came from one sample sequenced in a study of blood T cells in healthy people across ages. The use of a sample-barcoded 5' primer and a J-beta primer mix characterized a second PCR of roughly 6 to 11 cycles. TCRdb reprocessed the 5' RACE reads with MiXCR, giving one entry per CDR3 protein. Of roughly 1,500,000 distinct CDR3 sequences listed, roughly 32% are singletons. Sequenced sample: blood. The receptors come from a woman aged 25 to 39 in good health.

This clonotype was recorded a few times. The chain carries TRBV7-9 and TRBJ1-2, with D possibly matching TRBD1 (6 bases). Germline lookup yields CDR1 SEHNR and CDR2 FQNEAQ (reference sequence). V lost 1 base, J lost 3 bases, and 12 bases lay in between. CDR3 length: 15 amino acids. CDR3: CASSLGAGADYGYTF. The CDR3 DNA sequence: TGTGCCAGCAGCTTAGGGGCAGGGGCAGACTATGGCTACACCTTC.

This clonotype was counted between two and nine times. The chain links TRBV20-1 to TRBJ2-7, with TRBD2 as a possible D gene (5 bases). Per the germline V gene, CDR1 is DFQATT and CDR2 is SNEGSKA (reference sequence). The V end was cut by 6 bases, the J end by 3 bases, with 21 bases between. This CDR3 has 15 residues. The DNA of the CDR3 is TGCAGTGCAAACGACGCCGGGAAAATTTTCTACGAGCAGTACTTC. It encodes CSANDAGKIFYEQYF.

This clonotype was seen at least ten times. This sequence joins TRBV20-1 and TRBJ2-7; a possible D gene is TRBD2 (5 bases). Trimming shortened V by 2 bases and J by 5 bases, and 10 bases separated the two germline ends. Germline values: CDR1 DFQATT, CDR2 SNEGSKA (reference sequence). The CDR3 loop spans 12 amino acids. The CDR3 region has the DNA TGCAGTGCTAGACACCGGGAAAACGAGCAGTACTTC. It translates to CSARHRENEQYF.

The chain is built from TRBV20-1 and TRBJ1-6; tentatively, D is TRBD1 (6 bases). The V end was cut by 3 bases, the J end by 13 bases, with 19 bases between. CDR3 length: 14 residues. Germline V CDR1 and CDR2: DFQATT, SNEGSKA (reference sequence). The CDR3 coding sequence is TGCAGTGCTAGTCCCGGGGGCGGAGAGTTTCCCCTCCACTTT. Its protein is CSASPGGGEFPLHF.

This chain connects TRBV5-1 to TRBJ1-1; D gene ambiguous. The CDR3 consists of 11 residues. CDR1 is SGHRS and CDR2 is YFSETQ in the germline V gene. With 2 bases removed from V and 9 bases from J, the gap between germline ends came to 8 bases. CDR3 amino acids: CASSFGYQAFF. The DNA of the CDR3 is TGCGCCAGCAGCTTCGGGTACCAAGCTTTCTTT. Together with reference TRBV5-1 and TRBJ1-1, the CDR3 gives the full variable domain: KAGVTQTPRYLIKTRGQQVTLSCSPISGHRSVSWYQQTPGQGLQFLFEYFSETQRNKGNFPGRFSGRQFSNSRSEMNVSTLELGDSALYLCASSFGYQAFFGQGTRLTVV.

A word on this clonotype: This may come from a read error, since a much larger clone is one base off. The gene calls are TRBV7-3 and TRBJ2-5; 9 positions agree with TRBD2. The V gene end was trimmed by 1 base and the J gene end by 11 bases; junction bases not matched to a gene: 14. Germline V gene lookup returns CDR1 SGHTA and CDR2 FQGTGA. This CDR3 contains 16 residues. The CDR3 protein is CASSLNAGGSLNEQYF. The CDR3 nucleotides are TGTGCCAGCAGCTTAAACGCGGGAGGGTCGCTCAATGAGCAGTACTTC.

The J gene is TRBJ2-3, the V gene TRBV3-1; tentatively, D is TRBD2 (5 bases). The CDR3 runs to 16 residues. V was cut by 0 bases and J by 1 base, with 11 bases left in between. CDR1 is LGHDT, CDR2 YNNKEL, per germline (reference sequence). Here the CDR3 DNA reads TGTGCCAGCAGCCAAGACGAAGCGGCTGGCACAGATACGCAGTATTTT. It specifies CASSQDEAAGTDTQYF.

This clonotype was detected only a few times. An end of the junction differs from the germline gene, which may be a read error. V gene TRBV7-9 combines with J gene TRBJ2-5, with a tentative D call TRBD1 (6 bases). In germline, CDR1 is SEHNR, CDR2 FQNEAQ (reference sequence). The CDR3 has 14 amino acids. CDR3 region: CAGSLAQSGVTQYF. In nucleotides, the CDR3 is TGTGCCGGCAGCTTAGCGCAATCAGGGGTGACCCAGTACTTC.

This clonotype has more than one count but fewer than ten. The rearrangement links TRBV6-5 to TRBJ2-5, with 12 bases lining up with TRBD2. The CDR3 is 16 residues long. Germline CDR1 reads MNHEY; CDR2 reads SVGAGI. V lost 4 bases, J lost 9 bases, and 12 bases stayed unmatched. This chain's CDR3 is CASSFTGTSGREAQYF. Here the CDR3 DNA reads TGTGCCAGCAGTTTCACCGGGACTAGCGGGCGCGAGGCCCAGTACTTC.

The rearrangement joins TRBV24-1 to TRBJ2-1; 9 nucleotides align to TRBD2. The CDR3 extends over 18 amino acids. Germline V gene lookup returns CDR1 KGHDR and CDR2 SFDVKD. V trimming: 1 base; J trimming: 9 bases; junction bases outside the gene matches: 15. The DNA for the CDR3 is TGTGCCACCAGTGATTTATCTGGGGCTAGCGGGGTGTGGGGTGAGCAGTTCTTC. Amino acid sequence: CATSDLSGASGVWGEQFF.

The chain combines TRBV20-1 with TRBJ2-1; 8 bases align to TRBD2. The CDR3 has 13 amino acids. Germline assignment: CDR1 DFQATT and CDR2 SNEGSKA (reference sequence). V was clipped by 5 bases and J by 7 bases; unmatched bases: 7. The CDR3 protein is CSAGSGNRNEQFF. The CDR3, as DNA: TGCAGTGCTGGTAGCGGGAATCGGAATGAGCAGTTCTTC.

This sequence joins TRBV9 and TRBJ1-1; no reliable D call. Trimming shortened V by 6 bases and J by 6 bases, and 15 bases separated the two germline ends. Germline V gene sequence: CDR1 SGDLS, CDR2 YYNGEE. The CDR3 has 13 residues. CDR3 bases: TGTGCCAGCAACACCCGGCCCGGGGCTGAAGCTTTCTTT. Its translation is CASNTRPGAEAFF.

Comment on this clonotype: Compared with germline, one end of the junction differs, possibly owing to a read error. The chain carries TRBV20-1 and TRBJ1-2, with D hard to call. Germline-derived CDR1 and CDR2 are DFQATT and SNEGSKA (reference sequence). The CDR3 has 12 residues. The DNA for the CDR3 is TGCAGGGCTAGAGACATGATTGGAGGCTACACCTTC. This codes for CRARDMIGGYTF.

This clonotype was detected only a few times. The V and J genes are TRBV2 and TRBJ2-5, with D maybe TRBD1 (6 bases). The J call may be incorrect, as the DNA end agrees better with TRBJ2-7. CDR3 length: 14 residues. The germline gives CDR1 SNHLY, CDR2 FYNNEI. The CDR3 nucleotides are TGTGCCAGCAGTGATCACAGGGCAATCGACGAGCAGTACTTC. Translating it yields CASSDHRAIDEQYF.

This clonotype was recorded at least ten times. V is TRBV12-3 or TRBV12-4 and J is TRBJ2-3, with a weak D call TRBD2 (5 bases). V was pared by 6 bases and J by 6 bases, with 22 bases between. This CDR3 is built from 16 residues. CDR3 DNA: TGTGCCAGCAGCCCTACGGACGGACTGGTCGATGATACGCAGTATTTT. This sequence encodes CASSPTDGLVDDTQYF.